This is a list of T cell receptor beta chains from one sample in a study of tumor and adjacent non-tumor tissue in lung cancer. TCRdb called the multiplex PCR reads again in MiXCR, with one record for every CDR3 protein. The data contain about 100,000 distinct CDR3 sequences, around three fifths of them seen just once; the ten biggest clones take up around 20%. The sample comprised distant non-tumor lung tissue. These receptors all come from a man aged 25 to 40 with non-small cell lung cancer. Each CDR3 is given with its conserved first and last residue. The order of the fields is V gene, clone size, J gene, D gene, CDR3 protein, CDR3 DNA. D genes are given only for firm matches. Clone size, where shown, is once, few, many, or a class for clones that have expanded.

TRBV5-4	.	TRBJ2-5	.	CTSSLVGAMTQYF	TGTACCAGCAGCTTGGTAGGGGCAATGACCCAGTACTTC
TRBV29-1	.	TRBJ2-3	TRBD1	CSVPPQGQGASDTQYF	TGTAGCGTTCCACCCCAGGGACAGGGGGCATCAGATACGCAGTATTTT
TRBV5-4	.	TRBJ2-3	.	CASSLAGANSDTQYF	TGTGCCAGCAGCTTGGCAGGTGCGAACTCAGATACGCAGTATTTT
TRBV5-6	.	TRBJ2-1	TRBD2	CASILEGASGRGNEQFF	TGTGCCAGCATCTTGGAGGGGGCTAGCGGGAGGGGCAATGAGCAGTTCTTC
TRBV29-1	.	TRBJ2-3	.	CNVVQYTQYF	TGCAACGTTGTCCAGTATACGCAGTATTTT
TRBV29-1	.	TRBJ2-6	.	CSVETGTNVLTF	TGTAGCGTTGAGACTGGGACCAACGTCCTGACTTTC
TRBV12-3/TRBV12-4	.	TRBJ1-2	.	CTSRLGVGYIF	TGTACCAGCAGATTAGGGGTTGGCTACATCTTC
TRBV7-2	.	TRBJ1-1	.	CASSPKMIPNTEAFF	TGTGCCAGCAGTCCTAAGATGATTCCCAACACTGAAGCTTTCTTT
TRBV20-1	.	TRBJ2-7	TRBD1	CSARGTGPFHSYEQYF	TGCAGTGCTAGGGGGACAGGACCGTTCCATTCCTACGAGCAGTACTTC
TRBV11-2	.	TRBJ1-1	TRBD1	CASSIRTGQNTEAFF	TGTGCCAGCAGCATACGGACAGGCCAGAACACTGAAGCTTTCTTT
TRBV20-1	.	TRBJ2-3	TRBD2	CTAVGGLVLDTQYF	TGTACTGCGGTAGGCGGACTAGTTCTGGATACGCAGTATTTT
TRBV20-1	.	TRBJ2-5	.	CNAREGPSGETQYF	TGCAATGCTAGAGAAGGGCCCAGCGGGGAGACCCAGTACTTC
TRBV11-3	few	TRBJ2-1	TRBD2	CASSPGLAGGVYNEQFF	TGTGCCAGCAGCCCGGGACTAGCGGGAGGCGTATACAATGAGCAGTTCTTC
TRBV4-1	.	TRBJ2-5	.	CASSQVSETHYF	TGCGCCAGCAGCCAAGTAAGCGAGACCCACTACTTC
TRBV6-5	.	TRBJ1-1	.	CASSYDVGRRYTETFF	TGTGCCAGCAGTTACGATGTGGGGCGGCGGTACACTGAAACTTTCTTT
TRBV6-5	few	TRBJ1-5	.	CASSSTPPGRGNQPQHF	TGTGCCAGTAGCTCGACCCCCCCTGGACGGGGCAATCAGCCCCAGCATTTT